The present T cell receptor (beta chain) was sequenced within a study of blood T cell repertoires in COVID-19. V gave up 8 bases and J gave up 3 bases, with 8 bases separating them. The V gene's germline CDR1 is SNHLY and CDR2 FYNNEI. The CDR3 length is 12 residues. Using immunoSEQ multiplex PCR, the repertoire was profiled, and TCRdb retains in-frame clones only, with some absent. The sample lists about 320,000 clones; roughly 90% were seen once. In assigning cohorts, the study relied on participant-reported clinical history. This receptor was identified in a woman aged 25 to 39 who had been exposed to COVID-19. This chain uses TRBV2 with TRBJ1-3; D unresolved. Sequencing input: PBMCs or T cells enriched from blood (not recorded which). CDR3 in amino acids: CASRGDGNTIYF. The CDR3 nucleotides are TGTGCCAGCCGCGGTGATGGAAACACCATATATTTT.